Sequencing of this TCR beta chain was carried out in a study of T-cell reconstitution after alpha-beta-depleted transplantation in children. Study-wide findings and caveats: In patients about two months after transplant, alpha-beta T cells reportedly arose from several hundred expanded graft clones. At the one-year point after transplant, T-cell counts and TCRbeta diversity were found to come mostly from T cells that had been newly produced.

Regarding this clonotype: Its specificity is not known.

Trimming left V 7 bases short and J 4 bases short, with 16 bases between. CDR3 length: 15 residues. CDR1 is MNHNS, CDR2 SASEGT, per germline. Unique molecular identifiers featured in how the TCRbeta library was prepared. TCRdb recomputed calls from the PCR reads with MiXCR, one row per CDR3 protein. The table has over 100,000 distinct CDR3 sequences, about 9.4% seen once; the top ten hold 30% to 35%. The V gene is TRBV6-1, the J gene TRBJ2-2, with D possibly TRBD1 on 6 matching bases. Sequences were derived from PBMCs, sampled before TCRalphabeta/CD19-depleted stem cell transplant. The sequence was collected from a boy under 10 years old with acute lymphoblastic leukemia, due to receive a stem cell transplant. CDR3 amino acids: CASTQGRAGTGELFF. In DNA, the CDR3 is TGTGCCAGCACCCAGGGGCGGGCGGGCACCGGGGAGCTGTTTTTT.